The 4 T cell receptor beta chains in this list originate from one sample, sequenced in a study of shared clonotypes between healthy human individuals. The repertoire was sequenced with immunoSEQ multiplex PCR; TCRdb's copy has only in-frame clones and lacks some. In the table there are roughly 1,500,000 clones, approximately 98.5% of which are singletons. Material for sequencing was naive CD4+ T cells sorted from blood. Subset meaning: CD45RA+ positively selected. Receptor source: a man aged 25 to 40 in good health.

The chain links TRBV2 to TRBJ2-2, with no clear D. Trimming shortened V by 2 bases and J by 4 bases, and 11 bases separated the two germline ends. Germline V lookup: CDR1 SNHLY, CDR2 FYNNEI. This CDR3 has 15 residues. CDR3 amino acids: CASSEWSPTTGELFF. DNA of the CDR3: TGTGCCAGCAGTGAATGGTCGCCTACCACCGGGGAGCTGTTTTTT. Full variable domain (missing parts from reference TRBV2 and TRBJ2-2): EPEVTQTPSHQVTQMGQEVILRCVPISNHLYFYWYRQILGQKVEFLVSFYNNEISEKSEIFDDQFSVERPDGSNFTLKIRSTKLEDSAMYFCASSEWSPTTGELFFGEGSRLTVL.

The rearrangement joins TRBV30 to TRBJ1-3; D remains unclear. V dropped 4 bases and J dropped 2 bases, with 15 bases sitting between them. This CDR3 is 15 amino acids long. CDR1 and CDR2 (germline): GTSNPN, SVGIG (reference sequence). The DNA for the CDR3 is TGTGCCTGGAATTTTGGTTCGGCAGCTGGAAACACCATATATTTT. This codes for CAWNFGSAAGNTIYF. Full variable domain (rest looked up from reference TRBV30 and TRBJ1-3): SQTIHQWPATLVQPVGSPLSLECTVEGTSNPNLYWYRQAAGRGLQLLFYSVGIGQISSEVPQNLSASRPQDRQFILSSKKLLLSDSGFYLCAWNFGSAAGNTIYFGEGSWLTVV.

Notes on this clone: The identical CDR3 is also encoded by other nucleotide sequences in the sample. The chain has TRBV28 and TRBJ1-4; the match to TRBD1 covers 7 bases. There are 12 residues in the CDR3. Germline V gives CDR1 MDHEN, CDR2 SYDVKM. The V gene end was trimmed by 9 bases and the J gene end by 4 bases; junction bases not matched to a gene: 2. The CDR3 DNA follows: TGTGCCAGTAGACAGGGTAATGAAAAACTGTTTTTT. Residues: CASRQGNEKLFF.

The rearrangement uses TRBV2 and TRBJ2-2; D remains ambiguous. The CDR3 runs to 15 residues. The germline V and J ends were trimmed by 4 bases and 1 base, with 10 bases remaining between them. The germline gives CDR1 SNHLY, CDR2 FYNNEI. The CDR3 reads CASSAALKNTGELFF. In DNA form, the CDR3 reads TGTGCCAGCAGTGCGGCGCTAAAGAACACCGGGGAGCTGTTTTTT.